The rows below give T cell receptor beta chains drawn from one sample of a study of cytomegalovirus exposure and HLA in healthy donors. The assay was immunoSEQ multiplex PCR, and TCRdb's table has in-frame clones only and misses some. The table includes around 92,000 clones, roughly 74% detected once. The sequenced sample consisted of PBMCs. These receptors were taken from a woman aged 70-85 years in good health and CMV-seropositive. The CDR3 runs from the conserved cysteine through the conserved F or W. The order of the fields is V gene, clone size, D gene, J gene, CDR3 DNA, CDR3 protein. A D gene is named only where the DNA matches it firmly. Clone size appears in some rows only: once, few, many, or a class for an expanded clone.

V gene: TRBV10-2; clone size: NA; D gene: TRBD2; J gene: TRBJ2-3; CDR3 DNA: TGCGCCACCCGGGGAGGGAGCACAGATACGCAGTATTTT; CDR3 protein: CATRGGSTDTQYF
V gene: TRBV11-2; clone size: NA; D gene: TRBD1; J gene: TRBJ2-7; CDR3 DNA: TGTGCCAGCAGTTTAGAAGGACAGGCCTCGTTGCACTTC; CDR3 protein: CASSLEGQASLHF
V gene: TRBV6-5; clone size: NA; D gene: NA; J gene: TRBJ1-3; CDR3 DNA: TGTGCCAGCAGTTACAGCGGGAGCTCTGGAAACACCATATATTTT; CDR3 protein: CASSYSGSSGNTIYF
V gene: TRBV19; clone size: few; D gene: NA; J gene: TRBJ1-3; CDR3 DNA: TGTGCCAGTAGTATTCTTTCCGGAAACACCATATATTTT; CDR3 protein: CASSILSGNTIYF
V gene: TRBV11-1; clone size: NA; D gene: NA; J gene: TRBJ2-2; CDR3 DNA: TGTGCCAGCAGCTTAGGGACATTCGCGAACACCGGGGAGCTGTTTTTT; CDR3 protein: CASSLGTFANTGELFF
V gene: TRBV6-1; clone size: NA; D gene: TRBD1; J gene: TRBJ1-2; CDR3 DNA: TGTGCCAGCAGCCGGACAGGCCAGTATGGCTACACCTTC; CDR3 protein: CASSRTGQYGYTF
V gene: TRBV5-6; clone size: NA; D gene: TRBD2; J gene: TRBJ2-1; CDR3 DNA: TGTGCCAGCAGCTCCGGACTAGCGGCCTACAATGAGCAGTTCTTC; CDR3 protein: CASSSGLAAYNEQFF
V gene: TRBV2; clone size: NA; D gene: TRBD1; J gene: TRBJ2-7; CDR3 DNA: TGTGCCAGCAGGGTACAGGGGGCCTACACCTACGAGCAGTACTTC; CDR3 protein: CASRVQGAYTYEQYF
V gene: TRBV5-6; clone size: NA; D gene: TRBD1; J gene: TRBJ1-1; CDR3 DNA: TGTGCCAGCAGCTGGGACAGGGGGCCGATGAACACTGAAGCTTTCTTT; CDR3 protein: CASSWDRGPMNTEAFF
V gene: TRBV4-1; clone size: NA; D gene: TRBD2; J gene: TRBJ2-1; CDR3 DNA: TGCGCCAGCAGCCGAGCGGAAGCGGGAACTTACAATGAGCAGTTCTTC; CDR3 protein: CASSRAEAGTYNEQFF
V gene: TRBV28; clone size: few; D gene: NA; J gene: TRBJ2-2; CDR3 DNA: TGTGCCAGCAGAACTTCAACAGGGAGGGTCGGGGAGCTGTTTTTT; CDR3 protein: CASRTSTGRVGELFF
V gene: TRBV29-1; clone size: once; D gene: NA; J gene: TRBJ1-6; CDR3 DNA: TGCAGCGTTGGACTACCCGGGGGTTCACCCCTCCACTTT; CDR3 protein: CSVGLPGGSPLHF
V gene: TRBV5-4; clone size: NA; D gene: TRBD1; J gene: TRBJ2-3; CDR3 DNA: TGTGCCAGCAGCACACAGGGGACAGATACGCAGTATTTT; CDR3 protein: CASSTQGTDTQYF
V gene: TRBV6-6; clone size: NA; D gene: NA; J gene: TRBJ1-6; CDR3 DNA: TGTGCCAGCAGTCTCCCCCCGGGGGGTTCACCCCTCCACTTT; CDR3 protein: CASSLPPGGSPLHF
V gene: TRBV15; clone size: NA; D gene: TRBD2; J gene: TRBJ2-7; CDR3 DNA: TGTGCCACCAGCAGAGGGACTAGCGGATCCTACGAGCAGTACTTC; CDR3 protein: CATSRGTSGSYEQYF
V gene: TRBV14; clone size: once; D gene: NA; J gene: TRBJ2-1; CDR3 DNA: TGTGCCAGCAGCCAACAGCACAGAAATGAGCAGTTCTTC; CDR3 protein: CASSQQHRNEQFF
V gene: TRBV7-9; clone size: NA; D gene: NA; J gene: TRBJ2-7; CDR3 DNA: TGTTCCAGCAGCATTTTAGCGAGTGAGCAGTACTTC; CDR3 protein: CSSSILASEQYF
V gene: TRBV5-1; clone size: NA; D gene: NA; J gene: TRBJ2-5; CDR3 DNA: TGCGCCAGCAGCTTGTGGACAGCCGAAGAGACCCAGTACTTC; CDR3 protein: CASSLWTAEETQYF